The 20 T cell receptor beta chains below all came from one sample that was sequenced in a study of shared clonotypes between healthy human individuals. Libraries were prepared by immunoSEQ multiplex PCR; TCRdb keeps only in-frame clonotypes and omits some of them. Here the sample spans 2 million to 3 million clones, more than 85% being singletons. The material sequenced was naive CD4+ T cells from PBMCs. Subset in this sample: CD45RA+ positively selected. Receptors originate from a man between 18 and 29 years old in good health. Some clones in this sample may be carry-over from other donors' samples.

The J gene is TRBJ1-3, the V gene TRBV4-2, with D tentatively TRBD1 (6 bases). Trimming shortened V by 3 bases and J by 2 bases, and 11 bases separated the two germline ends. This CDR3 is 15 amino acids long. CDR1 is LGHNA and CDR2 is YNFKEQ in the germline V gene. CDR3 in amino acids: CASSHPGDAGNTIYF. The CDR3 DNA sequence: TGTGCCAGCAGCCACCCAGGGGATGCTGGAAACACCATATATTTT.

The rearrangement uses TRBV28 and TRBJ1-1; D remains ambiguous. Germline-derived CDR1 and CDR2 are MDHEN and SYDVKM. With 8 bases removed from V and 0 bases from J, the gap between germline ends came to 10 bases. The CDR3 has 13 residues. The CDR3 DNA is TGTGCCAGCCACAGACTGATGAACACTGAAGCTTTCTTT. It codes for CASHRLMNTEAFF.

The chain carries TRBV11-2 and TRBJ1-2; 9 nucleotides align to TRBD1. V lost 5 bases and J lost 4; bases outside the gene matches: 11. This CDR3 contains 16 residues. CDR1 SGHAT and CDR2 FQNNGV come from the germline V gene. CDR3 in amino acids: CASSLGGTGSPYGYTF. CDR3 bases: TGTGCCAGCAGCCTGGGGGGGACAGGGTCCCCCTATGGCTACACCTTC.

This clone came up a few times. This chain joins TRBV27 and TRBJ1-2, with D uncertain. V was shortened by 4 bases and J by 4 bases, with 13 bases between the two germline ends. CDR1 MNHEY and CDR2 SMNVEV come from the germline V gene (reference sequence). The length of the CDR3 is 14 residues. CDR3: CASSSPDHLYGYTF. The CDR3 DNA sequence: TGTGCCAGCAGTTCCCCTGATCACCTCTATGGCTACACCTTC.

The J gene is TRBJ1-2, the V gene TRBV25-1; D gene uncertain. V dropped 6 bases and J dropped 6 bases, with 14 bases sitting between them. This CDR3 contains 13 residues. Germline CDR1 MGHDK, CDR2 SYGVNS. The CDR3 reads CASRGSRENGYTF. In DNA form, the CDR3 reads TGTGCCAGCAGGGGATCAAGGGAAAATGGCTACACCTTC.

The chain joins TRBV4-2 to TRBJ1-4, with 9 bases lining up with TRBD1. The V gene end was trimmed by 1 base and the J gene end by 8 bases; junction bases not matched to a gene: 5. From germline, CDR1 is LGHNA and CDR2 YNFKEQ. This CDR3 is 15 amino acids long. CDR3 loop: CASSQADRGKEKLFF. In DNA, the CDR3 is TGTGCCAGCAGCCAAGCGGACAGGGGTAAGGAAAAACTGTTTTTT.

The V and J genes are TRBV7-9 and TRBJ2-7, with D possibly matching TRBD2 (6 bases). Germline CDR1 and CDR2: SEHNR and FQNEAQ (reference sequence). Trimming took off 3 bases at V and 3 bases at J, with 9 bases between the two ends. There are 13 residues in the CDR3. The CDR3 sequence is CASSFGGRYEQYF. As DNA, the CDR3 is TGTGCCAGCAGCTTTGGAGGGCGCTACGAGCAGTACTTC.

The V call is TRBV28, the J call TRBJ1-2; D gene unclear. The CDR3 loop spans 13 amino acids. Between the trimmed V and J ends, which lost 7 bases and 3 bases, there was a span of 12 bases. Germline V gene data show CDR1 as MDHEN and CDR2 as SYDVKM. The CDR3 nucleotides read TGTGCCAGCACGGAAAGAAAGGACTATGGCTACACCTTC. Translated: CASTERKDYGYTF.

This clone has a single count. This chain links TRBV4-2 with TRBJ1-5; the D is unclear. The CDR3 is 17 residues long. The V end lost 4 bases, the J end lost 0 bases, and 16 bases lay between the germline ends. CDR1 is LGHNA, CDR2 YNFKEQ, per germline. The CDR3 bases are TGTGCCAGCAGCCGTACGTATGGAGAAGATAGCAATCAGCCCCAGCATTTT. As protein: CASSRTYGEDSNQPQHF.

This clone was observed a single time. The V and J genes are TRBV5-4 and TRBJ2-1; 7 nucleotides agree with TRBD1. V shed 3 bases and J 9 bases; nucleotides not matched to a gene: 12. CDR3 length: 15 residues. Germline V gene data show CDR1 as SGHNT and CDR2 as YYREEE (reference sequence). The CDR3 region is CASSSRDRALSEQFF. The CDR3 DNA follows: TGTGCCAGCAGCTCCCGGGACAGAGCGTTAAGTGAGCAGTTCTTC.

The V gene is TRBV19, the J gene TRBJ1-1; 8 positions match TRBD1. This CDR3 has 16 amino acids. With 6 bases clipped from V and 4 bases from J, the junction kept 13 bases outside the gene matches. The germline V gene encodes CDR1 LNHDA and CDR2 SQIVND (reference sequence). The CDR3 DNA reads as TGTGCCAGTAGCAACTTACCGGGACAGGCTACCACTGAAGCTTTCTTT. As protein: CASSNLPGQATTEAFF.

As to this clone: The sample carries other DNA sequences with the same CDR3. This chain uses TRBV5-6 with TRBJ1-3; D remains unclear. The V end was cut by 0 bases, the J end by 0 bases, with 7 bases between. The CDR3 sequence is 15 residues long. Germline CDR1 SGHDT, CDR2 YYEEEE. CDR3 in DNA: TGTGCCAGCAGCTTGGTTCCGGGCTCTGGAAACACCATATATTTT. Encoded protein: CASSLVPGSGNTIYF.

The rearrangement joins TRBV10-3 to TRBJ1-5; 11 bases fit TRBD1. The V segment lost 3 bases and the J segment 4 bases; nucleotides outside the gene matches: 5. Germline CDR1 ENHRY, CDR2 SYGVKD. This CDR3 has 16 amino acids. CDR3 sequence reads: CAISDVDRGLNQPQHF. CDR3 in DNA: TGTGCCATCAGTGACGTGGACAGGGGGCTAAATCAGCCCCAGCATTTT.

The chain combines TRBV6-6 with TRBJ1-5; maybe TRBD1 (5 bases). The CDR3 length is 16 residues. V lost 7 bases, J lost 8 bases, and 24 bases lay in between. CDR1 and CDR2 (germline): MNHNY, SVGAGI (reference sequence). DNA for the CDR3: TGTGCCAGCACCTACTATCCGGTGGGGGGGAAGGAGCCCCAGCATTTT. Protein: CASTYYPVGGKEPQHF.

With respect to this clone: The same CDR3 arises from other DNA sequences in this sample as well. This chain connects TRBV9 to TRBJ2-1; 7 bases agree with TRBD1. The CDR3 runs 15 residues. J lost 4 bases, V lost 0 bases, and 4 bases had no gene match. Germline V gene data show CDR1 as SGDLS and CDR2 as YYNGEE. CDR3 sequence (DNA): TGTGCCAGCAGCGTAGCTGGGACAGAGTACAATGAGCAGTTCTTC. Protein sequence: CASSVAGTEYNEQFF.

J is TRBJ2-1 and V is TRBV5-1, with D uncertain. Trimming removed 0 bases at V and 0 bases at J, with 13 bases between. Germline lookup yields CDR1 SGHRS and CDR2 YFSETQ. This CDR3 comprises 17 residues. CDR3 sequence reads: CASSLVSSTSSYNEQFF. The CDR3 nucleotides read TGCGCCAGCAGCTTGGTGAGTAGCACGAGCTCCTACAATGAGCAGTTCTTC.

The rearrangement links TRBV7-9 to TRBJ1-1, with no clear D. The V gene's germline CDR1 is SEHNR and CDR2 FQNEAQ (reference sequence). V was trimmed by 3 bases and J by 1 base, leaving 9 bases between them. The CDR3 totals 14 residues. The CDR3 sequence is CASSFEGWNTEAFF. CDR3 coding DNA: TGTGCCAGCAGCTTTGAGGGTTGGAACACTGAAGCTTTCTTT.

About this clone itself: Other DNA variants within this sample encode the same CDR3. The genes are TRBV28 and TRBJ2-7; D is unclear. The CDR3 is 15 amino acids. Germline V CDR1 and CDR2: MDHEN, SYDVKM. V was trimmed by 1 base and J by 1 base, leaving 11 bases between them. Written as DNA, the CDR3 is TGTGCCAGCAGTTTATCGGGCCGGAGTTCCTACGAGCAGTACTTC. Translating it yields CASSLSGRSSYEQYF.

The genes are TRBV9 and TRBJ2-5; D might be TRBD1 or TRBD2, each matching 5 bases. V shed 4 bases and J shed 4 bases, with 14 bases lying between them. CDR1 is SGDLS, CDR2 YYNGEE, per germline. The CDR3 covers 14 residues. The DNA for the CDR3 is TGTGCCAGCAGCCCCACCCGGGACGGAGAGACCCAGTACTTC. This sequence encodes CASSPTRDGETQYF.

V and J are TRBV6-5 and TRBJ2-3; weak D call: TRBD2 (6 bases). The V end was cut by 2 bases, the J end by 0 bases, with 12 bases between. CDR1 and CDR2 (germline): MNHEY, SVGAGI. The CDR3 has 16 residues. This CDR3 reads CASSYLVAASTDTQYF. CDR3 bases: TGTGCCAGCAGTTACCTGGTAGCGGCCAGCACAGATACGCAGTATTTT.